A selection of T cell receptor beta chains follows, all from one sample in a study of blood T cell repertoires in COVID-19. Repertoires were generated with immunoSEQ multiplex PCR, while TCRdb's copy carries only in-frame clones and drops some. The profile shows about 120,000 clones, roughly 87% of them singletons. Sequencing input: peripheral blood. Receptors originate from a human donor in a cohort sampled during active COVID-19. Both conserved end residues are part of each CDR3. The D gene is left open where the match is weak. Clone size is shown for a subset of rows, as once, few, many or a class of expanded clone.

v_gene: TRBV30
abundance: once
j_gene: TRBJ1-5
d_gene: .
CDR3aa: CAWRGRDGSNQPQHF
CDR3nt: TGTGCCTGGAGGGGGCGGGACGGCAGCAATCAGCCCCAGCATTTT

v_gene: TRBV6-5
abundance: .
j_gene: TRBJ1-4
d_gene: .
CDR3aa: CASSYSGSPDEKLFF
CDR3nt: TGTGCCAGCAGTTACTCCGGGTCCCCGGATGAAAAACTGTTTTTT

v_gene: TRBV9
abundance: few
j_gene: TRBJ2-1
d_gene: .
CDR3aa: CASSPLAHNEQFF
CDR3nt: TGTGCCAGCAGTCCCTTAGCGCACAATGAGCAGTTCTTC

v_gene: TRBV7-3
abundance: .
j_gene: TRBJ2-5
d_gene: .
CDR3aa: CASSLRAGKETQYF
CDR3nt: TGTGCCAGCAGCTTAAGGGCAGGGAAAGAGACCCAGTACTTC

v_gene: TRBV3-1/TRBV3-2
abundance: .
j_gene: TRBJ2-5
d_gene: .
CDR3aa: CATMSGSGYQETQYF
CDR3nt: TGTGCCACCATGAGTGGGAGTGGGTACCAAGAGACCCAGTACTTC

v_gene: TRBV24-1
abundance: .
j_gene: TRBJ2-3
d_gene: TRBD2
CDR3aa: CATSDSTSGRPDTQYF
CDR3nt: TGTGCCACCAGTGATTCGACTAGCGGGAGACCAGATACGCAGTATTTT

v_gene: TRBV19
abundance: .
j_gene: TRBJ1-3
d_gene: TRBD1
CDR3aa: CASRDRGTSGNTIYF
CDR3nt: TGTGCCAGTAGAGACAGGGGGACCTCTGGAAACACCATATATTTT

v_gene: TRBV14
abundance: .
j_gene: TRBJ2-3
d_gene: .
CDR3aa: CASSQDAGAFRATQYF
CDR3nt: TGTGCCAGCAGCCAAGACGCAGGGGCGTTCAGGGCTACGCAGTATTTT

v_gene: TRBV3-1/TRBV3-2
abundance: .
j_gene: TRBJ1-3
d_gene: .
CDR3aa: CASSLPSSGNTIYF
CDR3nt: TGTGCCAGCAGCCTACCGAGCTCTGGAAACACCATATATTTT

v_gene: TRBV5-1
abundance: .
j_gene: TRBJ2-4
d_gene: .
CDR3aa: CASSLVYDLAGKNIQYF
CDR3nt: TGCGCCAGCAGCTTGGTGTATGATCTAGCAGGCAAAAACATTCAGTACTTC

v_gene: TRBV5-1
abundance: .
j_gene: TRBJ1-1
d_gene: .
CDR3aa: CASSLEADTQNTEAFF
CDR3nt: TGCGCCAGCAGCTTGGAGGCAGACACTCAGAACACTGAAGCTTTCTTT

v_gene: TRBV4-2
abundance: .
j_gene: TRBJ2-1
d_gene: .
CDR3aa: CASSQGRDEQFF
CDR3nt: TGTGCCAGCAGCCAAGGCCGGGATGAGCAGTTCTTC

v_gene: TRBV7-2
abundance: .
j_gene: TRBJ2-7
d_gene: TRBD1
CDR3aa: CASSQDRGWYEQYF
CDR3nt: TGTGCCAGCAGCCAGGACAGGGGGTGGTACGAGCAGTACTTC

v_gene: TRBV2
abundance: .
j_gene: TRBJ1-6
d_gene: TRBD1
CDR3aa: CANDGQGPDSPLHF
CDR3nt: TGTGCCAACGACGGACAGGGCCCGGATTCACCCCTCCACTTT

v_gene: TRBV18
abundance: once
j_gene: TRBJ1-1
d_gene: .
CDR3aa: CASSPRRPDTNTEAFF
CDR3nt: TGTGCCAGCTCACCACGCAGACCGGACACGAACACTGAAGCTTTCTTT

v_gene: TRBV9
abundance: once
j_gene: TRBJ1-2
d_gene: .
CDR3aa: CASSAPGGGRDSNYGYTF
CDR3nt: TGTGCCAGCAGCGCCCCCGGCGGGGGGAGGGACTCCAACTATGGCTACACCTTC

v_gene: TRBV30
abundance: once
j_gene: TRBJ2-2
d_gene: .
CDR3aa: CAWSEHSRRRTNTGELFF
CDR3nt: TGTGCCTGGAGTGAACATTCTCGCCGTAGGACTAACACCGGGGAGCTGTTTTTT

v_gene: TRBV28
abundance: .
j_gene: TRBJ1-2
d_gene: .
CDR3aa: CASSRGQANYGYTF
CDR3nt: TGTGCCAGCAGTAGGGGACAAGCTAACTATGGCTACACCTTC

v_gene: TRBV6-2/TRBV6-3
abundance: .
j_gene: TRBJ2-3
d_gene: .
CDR3aa: CASSMRGPDTDTQYF
CDR3nt: TGTGCCAGCAGCATGCGGGGGCCTGACACAGATACGCAGTATTTT

v_gene: TRBV7-9
abundance: .
j_gene: TRBJ1-6
d_gene: TRBD1
CDR3aa: CASSTRTGENSPLHF
CDR3nt: TGTGCCAGCAGCACTAGGACAGGGGAAAATTCACCCCTCCACTTT

v_gene: TRBV10-1
abundance: .
j_gene: TRBJ2-1
d_gene: .
CDR3aa: CASSGSSSYNEQFF
CDR3nt: TGCGCCAGCAGCGGTTCGAGCTCCTACAATGAGCAGTTCTTC

v_gene: TRBV4-1
abundance: .
j_gene: TRBJ1-6
d_gene: TRBD1
CDR3aa: CASSQEPGQSSYNSPLHF
CDR3nt: TGCGCCAGCAGCCAAGAGCCGGGACAGAGCTCCTATAATTCACCCCTCCACTTT

v_gene: TRBV5-4
abundance: once
j_gene: TRBJ2-7
d_gene: .
CDR3aa: CASRVTGSYEQYF
CDR3nt: TGTGCCAGCAGAGTGACAGGATCCTACGAGCAGTACTTC

v_gene: TRBV7-2
abundance: .
j_gene: TRBJ2-2
d_gene: .
CDR3aa: CASSPGRWSTGELFF
CDR3nt: TGTGCCAGCAGCCCCGGAAGGTGGAGCACCGGGGAGCTGTTTTTT

v_gene: TRBV27
abundance: .
j_gene: TRBJ1-2
d_gene: TRBD1
CDR3aa: CASSLWPGTGFNYGYTF
CDR3nt: TGTGCCAGCAGTTTATGGCCCGGGACAGGATTTAACTATGGCTACACCTTC

v_gene: TRBV7-6
abundance: .
j_gene: TRBJ2-4
d_gene: .
CDR3aa: CASSLQGPQYF
CDR3nt: TGTGCCAGCAGCTTGCAGGGCCCCCAGTACTTC

v_gene: TRBV19
abundance: .
j_gene: TRBJ1-1
d_gene: .
CDR3aa: CASRGASFEDTEAFF
CDR3nt: TGTGCCAGTAGAGGGGCCTCGTTTGAGGACACTGAAGCTTTCTTT